This TCR beta chain was recorded in a study of T cell responses to AZD1222 COVID-19 vaccine. Using immunoSEQ multiplex PCR, the repertoire was profiled, and TCRdb retains in-frame clones only, with some absent. Here the sample spans 130,000 to 150,000 clones, approximately 93% being singletons. This clone was seen just once. The CDR3 has 17 residues. V lost 3 bases to trimming and J lost 2 bases; unmatched junction nucleotides: 12. From germline, CDR1 is SGHVS and CDR2 FNYEAQ. The source of this sequence is an adult who had recovered from COVID-19. The sample here was peripheral blood, taken after recovery from COVID-19. J is TRBJ2-5 and V is TRBV7-6; the match to TRBD1 covers 7 bases. The DNA for the CDR3 is TGTGCCAGCAGCTTTGATGTCCCACAGGGGAGTCAAGAGACCCAGTACTTC. The encoded protein is CASSFDVPQGSQETQYF.